This T cell receptor beta chain emerged from a study of vaccination and CD4 T cells after COVID-19. Documented treatment: roughly 11-day PBMC culture with coronavirus spike peptide pools or control peptides (ViraFEST assay). Researchers used the Oncomine TCR Beta short-read assay to sequence DNA from cultured CD4+ T cells. MiXCR, applied by TCRdb to the PCR reads, yields one record per CDR3 protein. This table holds over 10,000 distinct CDR3 sequences, around 40% found once. The table lists this clonotype with a count of one. What it binds is unknown. Sequencing used CD4+ T cells from blood, cultured in vitro, obtained after SARS-CoV-2 vaccination. This receptor was obtained from a human donor who had recovered from COVID-19.

CDR3 sequence (DNA): TGCGCCAGCAGCCCCTCGGCGGCGGGATACCTCTCCGAGCAGTACTTC. Its translation: CASSPSAAGYLSEQYF. The rearrangement uses TRBV4-1 and TRBJ2-7; TRBD2 might be the D (6 bases). Germline-derived CDR1 and CDR2 are MGHRA and YSYEKL. The V and J ends lost 4 bases and 6 bases respectively, with 22 bases between them. CDR3 length: 16 amino acids.